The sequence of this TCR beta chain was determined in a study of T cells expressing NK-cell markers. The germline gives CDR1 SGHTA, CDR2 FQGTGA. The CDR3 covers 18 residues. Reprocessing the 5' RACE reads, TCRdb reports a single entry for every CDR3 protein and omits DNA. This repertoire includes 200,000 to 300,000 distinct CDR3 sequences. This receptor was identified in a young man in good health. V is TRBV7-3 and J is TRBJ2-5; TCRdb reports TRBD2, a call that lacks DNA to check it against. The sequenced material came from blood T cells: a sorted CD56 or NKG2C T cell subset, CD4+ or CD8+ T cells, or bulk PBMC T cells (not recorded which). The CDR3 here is CASSSRTSGSFGQETQYF. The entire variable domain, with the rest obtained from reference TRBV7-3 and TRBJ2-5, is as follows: GAGVSQTPSNKVTEKGKYVELRCDPISGHTALYWYRQSLGQGPEFLIYFQGTGAADDSGLPNDRFFAVRPEGSVSTLKIQRTERGDSAVYLCASSSRTSGSFGQETQYFGPGTRLLVL.